The 28 T cell receptor beta chains presented below share a single source sample, sequenced in a study of blood T cell repertoires in COVID-19. Data came from immunoSEQ multiplex PCR; TCRdb stores just in-frame clones and leaves some out. The sample records approximately 390,000 clones, 90% being singletons. Sequenced input: peripheral blood. Receptors originate from a young man with active or convalescent COVID-19.

The J gene is TRBJ2-3, the V gene TRBV7-2, with 14 bases fitting TRBD2. Unmatched junction bases numbered 2, after V lost 3 bases and J lost 6 bases. The CDR3 sequence is 15 residues long. Germline V CDR1 and CDR2: SGHTA, FQGNSA. The CDR3 sequence is CASSLTSGGGDTQYF. The DNA of the CDR3 is TGTGCCAGCAGCTTGACTAGCGGGGGGGGTGATACGCAGTATTTT.

A few counts support this clone. The chain has TRBV2 and TRBJ2-2, with 10 bases that match TRBD2. This CDR3 has 16 residues. Germline loops: CDR1 SNHLY, CDR2 FYNNEI. The V and J ends lost 5 bases and 4 bases, in that order; junction bases with no gene match: 7. The chain's CDR3 is CASSWLAGEFTGELFF. The CDR3 DNA reads as TGTGCCAGCAGTTGGCTAGCGGGGGAGTTCACCGGGGAGCTGTTTTTT.

The J gene is TRBJ2-5, the V gene TRBV27, with D unclear. The CDR3 contains 12 residues. In germline, CDR1 is MNHEY, CDR2 SMNVEV (reference sequence). V was clipped by 6 bases and J by 4 bases, with 9 bases between them. This chain's CDR3 is CASSTTPETQYF. In DNA form, the CDR3 reads TGTGCCAGCAGCACTACCCCAGAGACCCAGTACTTC.

V and J are TRBV12-3 or TRBV12-4 and TRBJ2-3; D is unclear. V lost 6 bases, J lost 7 bases, and 14 bases lay in between. The CDR3 has 13 residues. The CDR3 nucleotides are TGTGCCAGCAGGTACATCCTAGGTAATACGCAGTATTTT. Its translation is CASRYILGNTQYF.

V is TRBV5-1 and J is TRBJ2-7; 9 bases align to TRBD1. CDR1 SGHRS and CDR2 YFSETQ come from the germline V gene. Unmatched junction bases numbered 11, after V lost 6 bases and J lost 4 bases. This CDR3 comprises 15 residues. The CDR3 loop is CASNEPGTGSYEQYF. As DNA, the CDR3 is TGCGCCAGCAACGAACCCGGGACAGGGTCGTACGAGCAGTACTTC. The whole variable domain, remainder taken from reference TRBV5-1 and TRBJ2-7, is KAGVTQTPRYLIKTRGQQVTLSCSPISGHRSVSWYQQTPGQGLQFLFEYFSETQRNKGNFPGRFSGRQFSNSRSEMNVSTLELGDSALYLCASNEPGTGSYEQYFGPGTRLTVT.

The rearrangement uses TRBV6-5 and TRBJ1-5; possibly TRBD1 for D (5 bases). The CDR3 has 15 residues. Germline-derived CDR1 and CDR2 are MNHEY and SVGAGI. The germline V and J ends were trimmed by 4 bases and 1 base, with 11 bases remaining between them. CDR3 nucleotide sequence: TGTGCCAGCAGTTGGGGGGGTGTGAGCAATCAGCCCCAGCATTTT. It translates to CASSWGGVSNQPQHF.

This chain connects TRBV4-3 to TRBJ2-7, with 7 bases aligning to TRBD2. The length of the CDR3 is 15 residues. Germline CDR1 LGHNA, CDR2 YSLEER. The trim removed 0 bases at V and 1 base at J, leaving 3 bases unmatched. The CDR3 sequence is CASSQEGGGSYEQYF. DNA of the CDR3: TGCGCCAGCAGCCAAGAGGGGGGGGGTTCCTACGAGCAGTACTTC.

The genes are TRBV28 and TRBJ1-3; D gene uncertain. Trimming stripped 5 bases from V and 0 bases from J, with 14 bases between. The CDR3 extends over 16 amino acids. From germline, CDR1 is MDHEN and CDR2 SYDVKM. The CDR3 DNA reads as TGTGCCAGCAGTCAGAGACGGGTACCCTCTGGAAACACCATATATTTT. It translates to CASSQRRVPSGNTIYF.

Concerning this clone itself: Additional DNA sequences in this sample encode the identical CDR3. The V call is TRBV29-1, the J call TRBJ2-1; TRBD2 agrees at 10 bases. The CDR3 contains 14 residues. Germline CDR1 is SQVTM and CDR2 is ANQGSEA. V lost 7 bases and J lost 0; bases outside the gene matches: 3. CDR3 DNA sequence: TGCAGCGGGACTAGCGGTAGCTCCTACAATGAGCAGTTCTTC. This gives the protein CSGTSGSSYNEQFF.

This chain links TRBV19 with TRBJ1-4; weak D call: TRBD1 (6 bases). V gave up 3 bases and J gave up 0 bases, with 14 bases separating them. CDR3 length equals 17 residues. Germline-derived CDR1 and CDR2 are LNHDA and SQIVND (reference sequence). CDR3 in amino acids: CASSIYSGGTTNEKLFF. The CDR3 nucleotides are TGTGCCAGTAGTATTTACTCTGGGGGCACAACTAATGAAAAACTGTTTTTT.

This chain links TRBV4-1 with TRBJ2-1; 10 bases agree with TRBD2. From germline, CDR1 is MGHRA and CDR2 YSYEKL. The length of the CDR3 is 17 residues. Trimming removed 1 base from V and 5 bases from J; junction bases left unmatched: 8. The CDR3 protein is CASSQAGGTSGNNEQFF. Written as DNA, the CDR3 is TGCGCCAGCAGCCAAGCGGGTGGTACTAGCGGGAACAATGAGCAGTTCTTC.

The chain couples TRBV6-2 or TRBV6-3 to TRBJ2-1; 11 positions agree with TRBD2. V lost 4 bases to trimming and J lost 6 bases; unmatched junction nucleotides: 17. This CDR3 is built from 19 residues. Per germline, CDR1 MNHEY and CDR2 SVGEGT. DNA for the CDR3: TGTGCCAGCAGTTCTTTAGCGGGAGGGCCCCCCCAAATAATCAATGAGCAGTTCTTC. The encoded protein is CASSSLAGGPPQIINEQFF.

This clone appeared a single time. The rearrangement links TRBV3-1 (or the pseudogene TRBV3-2) to TRBJ1-1; perhaps TRBD1 as D (5 bases). The CDR3 has 20 residues. Deletions cut 0 bases from V and 4 bases from J, with 27 bases between. Germline values: CDR1 LGHDT, CDR2 YNNKEL (reference sequence). The chain's CDR3 is CASSQDNSFAGIIGGTEAFF. The CDR3 DNA reads as TGTGCCAGCAGCCAAGATAATTCTTTTGCAGGGATAATTGGTGGCACTGAAGCTTTCTTT.

This clone was seen only once. The chain has TRBV6-5 and TRBJ2-7; 7 nucleotides match TRBD2. The ends lost 8 bases at V and 6 bases at J; junction bases unmatched: 10. Germline CDR1 and CDR2: MNHEY and SVGAGI. This CDR3 is 13 amino acids long. CDR3 bases: TGTGCCAGCGGGGGGGAGGTGACCGGCGAGCAGTACTTC. It translates to CASGGEVTGEQYF.

The chain recombines TRBV27 with TRBJ2-1; 13 nucleotides match TRBD2. The CDR3 covers 18 residues. V trimming: 5 bases; J trimming: 5 bases; junction bases outside the gene matches: 12. Germline CDR1 reads MNHEY; CDR2 reads SMNVEV (reference sequence). The DNA for the CDR3 is TGTGCCAGCAGTAACTATGTAATGGGACTAGCGGGGAACAATGAGCAGTTCTTC. Translation: CASSNYVMGLAGNNEQFF.

J is TRBJ2-7 and V is TRBV19; a weak D match, TRBD1 (6 bases). This CDR3 has 15 residues. V shed 3 bases and J shed 4 bases, with 16 bases lying between them. Per the germline V gene, CDR1 is LNHDA and CDR2 is SQIVND (reference sequence). The CDR3 region is CASSILQGSGYEQYF. CDR3 nucleotide sequence: TGTGCCAGTAGTATTCTCCAGGGGTCTGGTTACGAGCAGTACTTC.

The CDR3 nucleotides are TGCGCCAGCAGCCCCAGGGGCGGGGGGTATAACACCGGGGAGCTGTTTTTT. It is translated as CASSPRGGGYNTGELFF. The V call is TRBV4-1, the J call TRBJ2-2, with TRBD2 identical over 8 bases. Germline CDR1 is MGHRA and CDR2 is YSYEKL. This CDR3 is 17 amino acids long. Unmatched junction bases numbered 9, after V lost 4 bases and J lost 2 bases.

This chain links TRBV5-1 with TRBJ2-7, with a possible D match to TRBD1 (6 bases). This CDR3 contains 16 residues. V was shortened by 4 bases and J by 5 bases, with 22 bases between the two germline ends. In germline, CDR1 is SGHRS, CDR2 YFSETQ. The CDR3 coding sequence is TGCGCCAGCAGCGGATTACCCCAGGGGCCGCTCCACGAGCAGTACTTC. Protein sequence: CASSGLPQGPLHEQYF. Combining the CDR3 with reference TRBV5-1 and TRBJ2-7 gives the whole variable domain KAGVTQTPRYLIKTRGQQVTLSCSPISGHRSVSWYQQTPGQGLQFLFEYFSETQRNKGNFPGRFSGRQFSNSRSEMNVSTLELGDSALYLCASSGLPQGPLHEQYFGPGTRLTVT.

The V and J genes are TRBV18 and TRBJ2-3; 12 bases line up with TRBD2. This CDR3 has 16 residues. V shed 1 base and J 5 bases; nucleotides not matched to a gene: 4. CDR1 is KGHSH, CDR2 LQKENI, per germline. CDR3 DNA: TGTGCCAGCTCACCACGGACTAGCGGGACGGGAGATACGCAGTATTTT. It encodes CASSPRTSGTGDTQYF.

V gene TRBV6-2 or TRBV6-3 combines with J gene TRBJ2-1; 11 bases map to TRBD2. The junction had 9 bases not matched to a gene; V was cut back by 7 bases and J by 4 bases. The CDR3 covers 16 residues. In germline, CDR1 is MNHEY, CDR2 SVGEGT. This chain's CDR3 is CASTPVGTSGYNEQFF. The CDR3 bases are TGTGCCAGCACCCCAGTCGGGACTAGCGGATACAATGAGCAGTTCTTC.

The CDR3 region is CASSFMRGSTEAFF. The CDR3 nucleotides read TGTGCCAGCAGCTTTATGAGGGGGAGCACTGAAGCTTTCTTT. The V call is TRBV11-2, the J call TRBJ1-1; tentative D call: TRBD1 (6 bases). Trimming took 3 bases from V and 4 from J, leaving 12 bases between them. CDR3 length: 14 residues. CDR1 SGHAT and CDR2 FQNNGV come from the germline V gene.

V is TRBV28 and J is TRBJ1-3; D may be TRBD1 (6 bases). This CDR3 region has 16 residues. In germline, CDR1 is MDHEN, CDR2 SYDVKM. V shed 6 bases and J shed 0 bases, with 15 bases lying between them. CDR3 DNA sequence: TGTGCCAGCAGGTACACAGGACAGAGCTCTGGAAACACCATATATTTT. Its protein is CASRYTGQSSGNTIYF. The variable domain in full, with the rest retrieved from reference TRBV28 and TRBJ1-3, is DVKVTQSSRYLVKRTGEKVFLECVQDMDHENMFWYRQDPGLGLRLIYFSYDVKMKEKGDIPEGYSVSREKKERFSLILESASTNQTSMYLCASRYTGQSSGNTIYFGEGSWLTVV.

This chain joins TRBV19 and TRBJ1-2, with D unresolved. The length of the CDR3 is 15 residues. V was trimmed by 7 bases and J by 0 bases, leaving 15 bases between them. Germline V CDR1 and CDR2: LNHDA, SQIVND (reference sequence). The CDR3 sequence: CASTLGGKANYGYTF. The CDR3 bases are TGTGCCAGTACCTTGGGAGGAAAAGCTAACTATGGCTACACCTTC.

For this clone: Other DNA sequences in the sample encode the same CDR3. The gene calls are TRBV27 and TRBJ1-2; D may be TRBD1 (5 bases). V dropped 3 bases and J dropped 1 base, with 6 bases sitting between them. The CDR3 is made up of 13 amino acids. The V gene's germline CDR1 is MNHEY and CDR2 SMNVEV (reference sequence). The CDR3 DNA is TGTGCCAGCAGTTTTAGGGGTAACTATGGCTACACCTTC. Its translation is CASSFRGNYGYTF.

The chain has TRBV28 and TRBJ2-7; D uncertain. The CDR3 totals 13 residues. CDR1 and CDR2 (germline): MDHEN, SYDVKM. Trimming took 7 bases from V and 1 from J, leaving 11 bases between them. In nucleotides, the CDR3 is TGTGCCAGCACTTTTCGACAATCCTACGAGCAGTACTTC. It encodes CASTFRQSYEQYF.

The CDR3 nucleotides read TGTGCCATCAGTGGGGGGGGGTTCTACGAGCAGTACTTC. Translated, it gives CAISGGGFYEQYF. This chain joins TRBV10-3 and TRBJ2-7; 7 positions match TRBD2. Germline lookup yields CDR1 ENHRY and CDR2 SYGVKD. With V trimmed by 4 bases and J by 3 bases, 3 bases remained unmatched. The CDR3 consists of 13 residues.

The chain is built from TRBV28 and TRBJ1-2; D is possibly TRBD1 (6 bases). Germline V CDR1 and CDR2: MDHEN, SYDVKM. Deletions cut 7 bases from V and 2 bases from J, with 11 bases between. There are 13 residues in the CDR3. CDR3 amino acids: CASTGQYNYGYTF. The CDR3 DNA sequence: TGTGCCAGCACGGGACAATACAACTATGGCTACACCTTC.

The V and J genes are TRBV11-2 and TRBJ2-7, with 7 bases identical to TRBD2. This CDR3 has 15 residues. Germline CDR1 SGHAT, CDR2 FQNNGV. Trimming at V came to 2 bases and at J to 3 bases, leaving 7 bases not matched to a gene. This CDR3 reads CASSLPRGDLYEQYF. The CDR3 DNA is TGTGCCAGCAGCTTACCCCGGGGGGACCTCTACGAGCAGTACTTC.